Listed below are T cell receptor beta chains from one sample, sequenced in a study of T cell responses to AZD1222 COVID-19 vaccine. Produced via immunoSEQ multiplex PCR; TCRdb's table is partial and in-frame only. This table has roughly 150,000 clones, 88% appearing once. The specimen comprised peripheral blood, sampled on day 0 of AZD1222 vaccination. These receptors were obtained from an adult in good health. Each CDR3 is given without its conserved first and last residue. Not every row has a clone size; where given, it reads once, few, many or a size class.

CDR3	V	J	size
AISDADSSSTDTQY	TRBV10-3	TRBJ2-3	-
ASSFIGRVNTEAF	TRBV28	TRBJ1-1	-
ASSPTDSPTQY	TRBV18	TRBJ2-5	-
ASSLTVSYGYT	TRBV12-3/TRBV12-4	TRBJ1-2	-
ASVVGGNEAF	TRBV6-5	TRBJ1-1	-
ASSPRRTVGTYEQY	TRBV18	TRBJ2-7	-
ASSLDRGYGYT	TRBV12-3/TRBV12-4	TRBJ1-2	once
ASSVNTIY	TRBV2	TRBJ1-3	-
ATSRDRDRALEQY	TRBV15	TRBJ2-7	-
ASSLMQDKPQH	TRBV28	TRBJ1-5	many
ASSSLTSGRVGGDTQY	TRBV6-2/TRBV6-3	TRBJ2-3	once
ASSVSGGGQETQY	TRBV6-4	TRBJ2-5	-
ASSVTGDQPQH	TRBV28	TRBJ1-5	-
ASSLTGTQETQY	TRBV7-2	TRBJ2-5	-
ASSSSQGLQPQH	TRBV11-2	TRBJ1-5	once
ASSFRTDYSNQPQH	TRBV5-1	TRBJ1-5	-
ASSLYVTGFTEAF	TRBV7-3	TRBJ1-1	medium-sized
ASSPLPQGFDTEAF	TRBV6-6	TRBJ1-1	-
ASRLRQGNTEAF	TRBV5-1	TRBJ1-1	-
ASSYSKPWTGNGYT	TRBV6-2/TRBV6-3	TRBJ1-2	-
ASSSGDRRNTEAF	TRBV11-2	TRBJ1-1	few
ASSQDILGQGPSGYT	TRBV4-2	TRBJ1-2	-
ASSLGGGRSTDTQY	TRBV28	TRBJ2-3	-
ASSLRQWYGYT	TRBV5-4	TRBJ1-2	-
ASSVGLAGGETQY	TRBV5-4	TRBJ2-5	-
ASSLASITRTEAF	TRBV7-9	TRBJ1-1	-
ASGFAGLAGGVEQF	TRBV12-5	TRBJ2-1	-
ASSLSTGLGNEQF	TRBV27	TRBJ2-1	-
ASSEGQGADGYT	TRBV6-4	TRBJ1-2	-
ASSLDRGGEQY	TRBV18	TRBJ2-7	-
ASSYSEGGLGTEAF	TRBV6-5	TRBJ1-1	-
ASSRQNEKLF	TRBV14	TRBJ1-4	-
ASSYGTDNEQF	TRBV6-5	TRBJ2-1	-
ASRGSLYGYT	TRBV28	TRBJ1-2	-
ASSVVGYTGELF	TRBV9	TRBJ2-2	-
ASLGTDYGYT	TRBV19	TRBJ1-2	-
ASSWDRGTEAF	TRBV7-3	TRBJ1-1	-
SASYGNQPQH	TRBV20-1	TRBJ1-5	-
ASSVDWYYGYT	TRBV3-1/TRBV3-2	TRBJ1-2	-
AWSDKINIGYT	TRBV30	TRBJ1-2	-